This is a list of T cell receptor beta chains from one sample in a study of early T cells in non-severe SARS-CoV-2 infection. TCRdb independently ran MiXCR on the 5' RACE reads; one entry per CDR3 protein. The table shows over 35,000 distinct CDR3 sequences, with roughly 6.6% occurring only once. The sample here was whole blood, taken at baseline. These receptors were obtained from an adult who was a healthcare worker with PCR-confirmed SARS-CoV-2 infection or an uninfected control (not recorded which). CDR3s include the opening cysteine and the closing phenylalanine or tryptophan. A D gene is named only where the DNA matches it firmly. Size is stated for part of the rows, as once, few or many counts, or as a class when the clone is expanded.

j_gene,d_gene,v_gene,abundance,CDR3aa,CDR3nt
TRBJ2-7,TRBD1,TRBV6-6,-,CASNYDRVGEQYF,TGTGCCAGCAACTATGACAGGGTCGGCGAGCAGTACTTC
TRBJ2-1,-,TRBV24-1,many,CATSRRYNEQFF,TGTGCCACCAGTCGACGGTACAATGAGCAGTTCTTC
TRBJ2-4,TRBD2,TRBV6-2/TRBV6-3,many,CASMTGGSNIQYF,TGTGCCAGCATGACGGGGGGATCAAACATTCAGTACTTC
TRBJ1-1,-,TRBV6-6,few,CASSTTVGNTEAFF,TGTGCCAGCAGTACGACAGTCGGGAACACTGAAGCTTTCTTT
TRBJ2-7,-,TRBV6-6,many,CASSYSITGPHEQYF,TGTGCCAGCAGTTACTCGATTACAGGGCCCCACGAGCAGTACTTC
TRBJ1-5,-,TRBV4-1,many,CASSQEGGPSQPQHF,TGCGCCAGCAGCCAAGAGGGGGGGCCAAGTCAGCCCCAGCATTTT
TRBJ1-2,-,TRBV11-2,many,CASSSSLGSANYGYTF,TGTGCCAGCAGCTCCAGTTTAGGCAGTGCTAACTATGGCTACACCTTC
TRBJ2-7,TRBD1,TRBV2,-,CASRMGQIYEQYF,TGTGCCAGCAGGATGGGACAGATCTACGAGCAGTACTTC
TRBJ2-1,-,TRBV4-1,few,CASSQDRRADEQFF,TGCGCCAGCAGCCAAGATAGACGGGCGGATGAGCAGTTCTTC
TRBJ2-3,-,TRBV6-4,many,CASSDSRGSTDTQYF,TGTGCCAGCAGTGACTCGAGGGGGAGCACAGATACGCAGTATTTT
TRBJ2-7,-,TRBV20-1,-,CSARKDSEQYF,TGCAGTGCTAGAAAAGACAGCGAGCAGTACTTC
TRBJ1-2,-,TRBV10-3,many,CAISDHSPLYGYTF,TGTGCCATCAGTGATCACAGTCCCCTCTATGGCTACACCTTC
TRBJ2-1,-,TRBV5-6,few,CASSLVALRFYNEQFF,TGTGCCAGCAGCTTAGTAGCCCTAAGGTTCTACAATGAGCAGTTCTTC
TRBJ2-5,TRBD2,TRBV20-1,many,CSARDSRTSGRTQYF,TGCAGTGCTAGAGATTCCAGGACTAGCGGGAGGACCCAGTACTTC
TRBJ1-1,-,TRBV20-1,few,CSAISPYGSTEAFF,TGCAGTGCTATTTCCCCCTATGGGAGCACTGAAGCTTTCTTT
TRBJ2-1,-,TRBV7-6,many,CASTQGGERLYNEQFF,TGTGCCAGCACCCAAGGGGGGGAAAGACTGTACAATGAGCAGTTCTTC
TRBJ2-3,-,TRBV13,many,CASSLGPTDTQYF,TGTGCCAGCAGCTTGGGGCCCACAGATACGCAGTATTTT
TRBJ2-5,TRBD2,TRBV13,many,CASSLETRGGLKTQYF,TGTGCCAGCAGCTTAGAGACGCGGGGGGGCCTCAAGACCCAGTACTTC
TRBJ2-5,TRBD2,TRBV7-2,many,CASSSTRTSGKQETQYF,TGTGCCAGCAGCTCAACCCGGACTAGCGGCAAACAAGAGACCCAGTACTTC
TRBJ2-3,TRBD2,TRBV7-3,many,CASSLKAGGPGDTQYF,TGTGCCAGCAGCTTAAAAGCGGGAGGGCCTGGAGATACGCAGTATTTT